This T cell receptor beta chain was found in a study of shared clonotypes between healthy human individuals. Naive-designated CD8 cells lacked CD45RO, were positively enriched for CCR7, and omitted terminally differentiated effector memory CD45RA+ cells. Measured with immunoSEQ multiplex PCR; TCRdb has only the in-frame clones, and not every one. The sample has around 700,000 clones, about 91% seen once. The receptor was derived from a man aged 25-40 years in good health. The sequencing input was naive CD8+ T cells sorted from blood.

This CDR3 reads CASSQEASGRTDTQYF. DNA of the CDR3: TGCGCCAGCAGCCAAGAGGCTAGCGGCCGTACGGATACGCAGTATTTT. The V call is TRBV4-3, the J call TRBJ2-3; the match to TRBD2 covers 7 bases. The J segment lost 6 bases and the V segment lost 0 bases, leaving 9 bases of the junction unmatched. The CDR3 contains 16 residues. The germline CDR1 and CDR2 sequences are LGHNA and YSLEER.